Below, 15 T cell receptor beta chains from the same sample are listed, as sequenced in a study of blood T cell repertoires in COVID-19. Using immunoSEQ multiplex PCR, the repertoire was profiled, and TCRdb retains in-frame clones only, with some absent. The sample lists fewer than 350,000 clones, around 89% seen once, with about 1.7% in the top ten. Sequences were obtained from PBMCs or T cells enriched from blood (not recorded which). The receptors shown here come from a woman aged 18 to 35 with acute COVID-19.

This rearrangement joins TRBV2 to TRBJ2-1; D ambiguous. V gave up 5 bases and J gave up 8 bases, with 16 bases separating them. The CDR3 sequence is 14 residues long. The germline V gene has CDR1 SNHLY and CDR2 FYNNEI. CDR3 sequence (DNA): TGTGCCAGCAGTCTTTCCCTGCGGCGCCATGAGCAGTTCTTC. It encodes CASSLSLRRHEQFF.

The chain carries TRBV12-5 and TRBJ2-1; 14 bases line up with TRBD2. With V trimmed by 0 bases and J by 4 bases, 14 bases remained unmatched. The CDR3 has 21 residues. Germline CDR1 LGHNT, CDR2 FRNRAP. This CDR3 reads CASGLVMAGLAGVGGYNEQFF. Here the CDR3 DNA reads TGTGCTAGTGGTTTGGTAATGGCGGGACTAGCGGGGGTCGGGGGTTACAATGAGCAGTTCTTC. The full variable domain, with the rest looked up from reference TRBV12-5 and TRBJ2-1, is DARVTQTPRHKVTEMGQEVTMRCQPILGHNTVFWYRQTMMQGLELLAYFRNRAPLDDSGMPKDRFSAEMPDATLATLKIQPSEPRDSAVYFCASGLVMAGLAGVGGYNEQFFGPGTRLTVL.

The chain is built from TRBV12-3 or TRBV12-4 and TRBJ1-5; D is unclear. Trimming removed 5 bases from V and 9 bases from J, with 14 bases in between. The CDR3 runs to 13 residues. The CDR3 DNA reads as TGTGCCAGCAGTGTACGGGAGAACGGGCCCCAGCATTTT. Protein sequence: CASSVRENGPQHF.

The chain recombines TRBV27 with TRBJ2-2, with 7 nucleotides matching TRBD2. Germline V gene lookup returns CDR1 MNHEY and CDR2 SMNVEV (reference sequence). The CDR3 is 15 amino acids. V gave up 8 bases and J gave up 4 bases; unmatched junction bases: 10. This CDR3 is CASLRGGSGTGELFF. CDR3 nucleotide sequence: TGTGCCAGCTTGAGGGGAGGGTCGGGCACCGGGGAGCTGTTTTTT.

The count of this clone is one. This chain links TRBV30 with TRBJ1-3, with D perhaps TRBD1 (5 bases). The CDR3 contains 14 residues. V was clipped by 1 base and J by 0 bases, with 7 bases between them. CDR1 is GTSNPN and CDR2 is SVGIG in the germline V gene (reference sequence). The CDR3 DNA follows: TGTGCCTGGAGTGACAGGAGCTCTGGAAACACCATATATTTT. It encodes CAWSDRSSGNTIYF.

This chain connects TRBV12-3 or TRBV12-4 to TRBJ1-1, with unresolved D. The CDR3 has 13 amino acids. V was pared by 6 bases and J by 1 base, with 9 bases between. CDR3 sequence reads: CASSLRSNTEAFF. For the CDR3, the DNA is TGTGCCAGCAGCCTCCGGTCGAACACTGAAGCTTTCTTT.

CDR3 residues: CASSPGQGGRAFF. Written as DNA, the CDR3 is TGTGCCAGCAGCCCGGGACAGGGTGGAAGAGCTTTCTTT. V is TRBV11-2 and J is TRBJ1-1; 9 bases are shared with TRBD1. V lost 5 bases to trimming and J lost 10 bases; unmatched junction nucleotides: 8. The V gene's germline CDR1 is SGHAT and CDR2 FQNNGV. This CDR3 spans 13 amino acids. Full variable domain (missing parts from reference TRBV11-2 and TRBJ1-1): EAGVAQSPRYKIIEKRQSVAFWCNPISGHATLYWYQQILGQGPKLLIQFQNNGVVDDSQLPKDRFSAERLKGVDSTLKIQPAKLEDSAVYLCASSPGQGGRAFFGQGTRLTVV.

The chain couples TRBV7-2 to TRBJ2-5, with D perhaps TRBD1 (6 bases). The CDR3 has 14 amino acids. Per the germline V gene, CDR1 is SGHTA and CDR2 is FQGNSA. V lost 4 bases to trimming and J lost 5 bases, with 14 bases between them. The CDR3 bases are TGTGCCAGCAGCTCCCAGGGGCAGGGGGAGACCCAGTACTTC. This gives the protein CASSSQGQGETQYF.

The gene calls are TRBV27 and TRBJ1-6, with TRBD1 matching over 7 bases. Germline V gene lookup returns CDR1 MNHEY and CDR2 SMNVEV (reference sequence). The CDR3 contains 15 residues. J gave up 7 bases and V 2 bases, and 5 bases lay outside the gene matches. In nucleotides, the CDR3 is TGTGCCAGCAGTTTAGATGGGACAGTAAATTCACCCCTCCACTTT. Translating it yields CASSLDGTVNSPLHF.

CDR3: CAWRGQGTSGELFF. CDR3 DNA sequence: TGTGCCTGGAGGGGACAGGGAACCTCCGGGGAGCTGTTTTTT. This chain joins TRBV30 and TRBJ2-2; 9 nucleotides align to TRBD1. The CDR3 contains 14 residues. Losses at the gene ends were 3 bases for V and 6 bases for J; bases not matched to a gene: 5. Looked up from germline, CDR1 is GTSNPN and CDR2 is SVGIG (reference sequence).

The genes are TRBV6-9 and TRBJ1-6; D is ambiguous. V dropped 3 bases and J dropped 8 bases, with 14 bases sitting between them. The CDR3 contains 15 residues. CDR1 MNHGY and CDR2 SVAAGI come from the germline V gene. The CDR3 spells CASSYGSGRDSPLHF. In DNA, the CDR3 is TGTGCCAGCAGTTACGGGTCGGGAAGAGATTCACCCCTCCACTTT.

V is TRBV30 and J is TRBJ1-6; TRBD1 matches at 7 bases. Germline loops: CDR1 GTSNPN, CDR2 SVGIG (reference sequence). Trimming cost V 4 bases and J 6 bases; bases outside gene matches: 6. CDR3 length: 14 amino acids. The chain's CDR3 is CAWNPGDSNSPLHF. The CDR3 DNA reads as TGTGCCTGGAACCCGGGGGACAGTAATTCACCCCTCCACTTT.

This clone was counted a single time. The genes are TRBV5-4 and TRBJ1-2, with a weak D call TRBD1 (6 bases). The V gene lost 3 bases and the J gene lost 5 bases, with 11 bases spanning the gap. The CDR3 is 13 amino acids. In germline, CDR1 is SGHNT, CDR2 YYREEE (reference sequence). The CDR3 sequence is CASSSGQLYGYTF. For the CDR3, the DNA is TGTGCCAGCAGCTCAGGACAGCTTTATGGCTACACCTTC.

The chain recombines TRBV4-3 with TRBJ1-4, with a tentative D call TRBD1 (5 bases). The V and J ends lost 0 bases and 5 bases respectively, with 16 bases between them. This CDR3 has 17 residues. From germline, CDR1 is LGHNA and CDR2 YSLEER. The DNA of the CDR3 is TGCGCCAGCAGCCAAGATCGGAGGGGTCGGTCGAATGAAAAACTGTTTTTT. Its translation: CASSQDRRGRSNEKLFF.

The V gene is TRBV7-9, the J gene TRBJ2-3, with 11 bases identical to TRBD2. Per germline, CDR1 SEHNR and CDR2 FQNEAQ (reference sequence). This CDR3 contains 15 residues. Trimming at V came to 4 bases and at J to 1 base, leaving 1 base not matched to a gene. CDR3 amino acids: CASSWGLAGTDTQYF. CDR3 sequence (DNA): TGTGCCAGCAGCTGGGGACTAGCGGGCACAGATACGCAGTATTTT.